Presented here are 9 T cell receptor beta chains from one specimen sequenced in a study of regulatory T cells in long-lasting Graves disease. Library construction for TCR beta used iRepertoire HTBI primers and Arm-PCR of CDR3 regions. In TCRdb, the multiplex PCR reads were re-called with MiXCR into one record per CDR3 protein. Counted here are around 510,000 distinct CDR3 sequences, about a fifth occurring once; the ten biggest clones make up less than 9%. The time point is: persistent/refractory GD, antithyroid drugs over 5 years with positive TRAb. With RNA extracted from PBMCs as input, the TCR library was made. The sequences come from peripheral blood mononuclear cells (PBMCs), collected when the disease was refractory, from a patient treated with antithyroid drugs. Every receptor here comes from a female donor with Graves disease.

At least ten counts were recorded for this clonotype. The gene calls are TRBV19 and TRBJ1-1, with D unresolved. V was cut by 3 bases and J by 1 base, with 6 bases left in between. This CDR3 spans 13 amino acids. Germline assignment: CDR1 LNHDA and CDR2 SQIVND (reference sequence). The CDR3 DNA is TGTGCCAGTAGTATTACCCAGAACACTGAAGCTTTCTTT. Its protein product is CASSITQNTEAFF.

Notes on this clonotype: Given a much more abundant clone one base away, this may be a read error. The chain combines TRBV11-2 with TRBJ2-7, with D perhaps TRBD2 (5 bases). CDR3 length: 14 residues. Looked up from germline, CDR1 is SGHAT and CDR2 is FQNNGV. CDR3 sequence (DNA): TGTGCCAGCATACGGGATCGATTCTCCTACGAGCGGTACTTC. Translated: CASIRDRFSYERYF.

There are many counts of this clonotype. The chain uses TRBV5-1 and TRBJ2-7; 10 nucleotides agree with TRBD1. Looked up from germline, CDR1 is SGHRS and CDR2 is YFSETQ. There are 16 residues in the CDR3. J was trimmed by 1 base and V by 4 bases; bases with no gene match: 8. CDR3 region: CASSLLGTGESYEQYF. DNA of the CDR3: TGCGCCAGCAGCCTACTCGGGACAGGGGAATCCTACGAGCAGTACTTC.

The V gene is TRBV6-1, the J gene TRBJ2-3; 9 nucleotides match TRBD2. CDR1 and CDR2 from the germline V gene are MNHNS and SASEGT. CDR3 length: 14 amino acids. CDR3 protein: CSAQTSGSTDTQYF. In nucleotides, the CDR3 is TGTTCCGCTCAGACTAGCGGAAGCACAGATACGCAGTATTTT.

This clonotype has ten or more counts. The chain combines TRBV2 with TRBJ2-6; 7 bases match TRBD2. This CDR3 comprises 14 residues. The germline CDR1 and CDR2 sequences are SNHLY and FYNNEI. V shed 6 bases and J 2 bases; nucleotides not matched to a gene: 1. The CDR3 loop reads CASRGGAGANVLTF. The CDR3 DNA follows: TGTGCCAGCAGGGGAGGGGCTGGGGCCAACGTCCTGACTTTC. The variable domain in full, with the rest retrieved from reference TRBV2 and TRBJ2-6, is EPEVTQTPSHQVTQMGQEVILRCVPISNHLYFYWYRQILGQKVEFLVSFYNNEISEKSEIFDDQFSVERPDGSNFTLKIRSTKLEDSAMYFCASRGGAGANVLTFGAGSRLTVL.

The chain has TRBV3-1 and TRBJ2-4; D gene unclear. V gave up 5 bases and J gave up 5 bases, with 10 bases separating them. This CDR3 region has 13 residues. From germline, CDR1 is LGHDT and CDR2 YNNKEL (reference sequence). CDR3 nucleotide sequence: TGTGCCAGCAGCTCCTGGGCCCAAAACATTCAGTACTTC. This encodes CASSSWAQNIQYF.

The rearrangement uses TRBV27 and TRBJ2-7; D ambiguous. The CDR3 length is 13 residues. In germline, CDR1 is MNHEY, CDR2 SMNVEV (reference sequence). Trimming took off 6 bases at V and 3 bases at J, with 12 bases between the two ends. CDR3 sequence reads: CASSYANNYEQYF. The CDR3 region has the DNA TGTGCCAGCAGCTATGCGAATAACTACGAGCAGTACTTC.

The chain carries TRBV19 and TRBJ2-5; a weak D match, TRBD1 (6 bases). Trimming took off 3 bases at V and 5 bases at J, with 10 bases between the two ends. The CDR3 extends over 13 amino acids. Germline V gene data show CDR1 as LNHDA and CDR2 as SQIVND (reference sequence). The CDR3 protein is CASSMGRGETQYF. CDR3 nucleotides: TGTGCCAGTAGTATGGGTAGGGGGGAGACCCAGTACTTC.

Ten or more counts support this clonotype. This rearrangement joins TRBV7-2 to TRBJ2-2; TRBD2 matches 10 bases. Trimming at V came to 3 bases and at J to 5 bases, leaving 6 bases not matched to a gene. Germline V gene sequence: CDR1 SGHTA, CDR2 FQGNSA. The CDR3 runs 16 residues. The CDR3 reads CASSFSGLARTGELFF. As DNA, the CDR3 is TGTGCCAGCAGCTTCTCGGGACTAGCGAGGACCGGGGAGCTGTTTTTT. The full variable domain, rest sourced from reference TRBV7-2 and TRBJ2-2, is GAGVSQSPSNKVTEKGKDVELRCDPISGHTALYWYRQSLGQGLEFLIYFQGNSAPDKSGLPSDRFSAERTGGSVSTLTIQRTQQEDSAVYLCASSFSGLARTGELFFGEGSRLTVL.